This T cell receptor beta chain was profiled in a study of blood T cell repertoires in COVID-19. At the level of the study: Samples came from the United States, Italy and Spain, spanning acute and convalescent COVID-19.

The repertoire was sequenced with immunoSEQ multiplex PCR; TCRdb's copy has only in-frame clones and lacks some. This sample has under 200,000 clones, with 83% found just once. The germline gives CDR1 MDHEN, CDR2 SYDVKM. CDR3 length: 14 residues. Trimming left V 8 bases short and J 2 bases short, with 13 bases between. The sample comprised peripheral blood. This receptor was taken from a human donor in a cohort sampled during active COVID-19. The chain links TRBV28 to TRBJ1-5, with D possibly being TRBD1 (6 bases). CDR3 protein: CASGRGGGNQPQHF. The CDR3 nucleotides read TGTGCCAGCGGCAGGGGTGGTGGCAATCAGCCCCAGCATTTT. Using reference TRBV28 and TRBJ1-5 for the parts outside the CDR3, the full variable domain is DVKVTQSSRYLVKRTGEKVFLECVQDMDHENMFWYRQDPGLGLRLIYFSYDVKMKEKGDIPEGYSVSREKKERFSLILESASTNQTSMYLCASGRGGGNQPQHFGDGTRLSIL.